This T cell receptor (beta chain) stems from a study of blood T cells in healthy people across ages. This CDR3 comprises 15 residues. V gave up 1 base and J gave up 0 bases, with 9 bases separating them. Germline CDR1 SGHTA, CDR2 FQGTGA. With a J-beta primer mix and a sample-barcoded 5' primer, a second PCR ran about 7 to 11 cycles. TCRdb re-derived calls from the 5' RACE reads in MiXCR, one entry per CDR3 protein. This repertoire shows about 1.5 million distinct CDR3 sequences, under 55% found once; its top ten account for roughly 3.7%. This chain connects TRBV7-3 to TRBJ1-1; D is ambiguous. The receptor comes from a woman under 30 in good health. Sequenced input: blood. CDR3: CASSLNPYMNTEAFF. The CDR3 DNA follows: TGTGCCAGCAGCTTAAACCCATACATGAACACTGAAGCTTTCTTT.